Each of the 2 T cell receptor beta chains below was sequenced from the same sample in a study of blood T cells in healthy people across ages. Next came a second PCR, run for roughly 6 to 11 cycles, which used a sample-barcoded 5' primer along with a J-beta primer mix. TCRdb independently ran MiXCR on the 5' RACE reads; one entry per CDR3 protein. The table shows some 890,000 distinct CDR3 sequences, with about 28% occurring only once. These data were likewise used in another study, on T cells of mothers and their children.

The sample was blood. These receptors came from a woman in her thirties or forties in good health.

Notes on this clonotype: A read error is likely, as this CDR3 ends without the conserved phenylalanine or tryptophan. The chain couples TRBV12-3 or TRBV12-4 to TRBJ1-2; D gene uncertain. The CDR3 length is 16 residues. The V gene lost 1 base and the J gene lost 4 bases, with 16 bases spanning the gap. For the CDR3, the DNA is TGTGCCAGCAGTTTAGGGACGGCCCTTCCTGGCTATGGCTACACCTGC. This encodes CASSLGTALPGYGYTC.

This clonotype was recorded a few times. V is TRBV30 and J is TRBJ1-2; D possibly corresponds to TRBD1 (6 bases). V was trimmed by 6 bases and J by 7 bases, leaving 9 bases between them. CDR3 size: 10 residues. The germline gives CDR1 GTSNPN, CDR2 SVGIG (reference sequence). In DNA, the CDR3 is TGTGCCTGTTGGGGGCCTGGCTACACCTTC. Its translation is CACWGPGYTF.